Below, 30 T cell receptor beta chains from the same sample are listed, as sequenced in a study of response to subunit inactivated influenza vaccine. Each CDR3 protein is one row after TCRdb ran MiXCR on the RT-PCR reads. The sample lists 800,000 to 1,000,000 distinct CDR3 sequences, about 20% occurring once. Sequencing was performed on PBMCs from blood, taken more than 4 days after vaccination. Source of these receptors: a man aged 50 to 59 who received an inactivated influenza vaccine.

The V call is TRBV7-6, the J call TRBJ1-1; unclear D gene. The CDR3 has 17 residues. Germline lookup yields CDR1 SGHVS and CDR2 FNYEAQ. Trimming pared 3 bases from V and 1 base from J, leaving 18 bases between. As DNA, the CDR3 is TGTGCCAGCAGCTTTCAGATTTCGGAATGGGGGAACACTGAAGCTTTCTTT. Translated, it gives CASSFQISEWGNTEAFF.

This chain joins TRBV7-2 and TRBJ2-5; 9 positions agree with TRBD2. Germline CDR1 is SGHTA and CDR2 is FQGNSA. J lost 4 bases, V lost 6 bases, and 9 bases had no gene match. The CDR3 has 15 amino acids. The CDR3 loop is CASSIIAGVGETQYF. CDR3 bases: TGTGCCAGCAGTATCATAGCGGGGGTAGGAGAGACCCAGTACTTC.

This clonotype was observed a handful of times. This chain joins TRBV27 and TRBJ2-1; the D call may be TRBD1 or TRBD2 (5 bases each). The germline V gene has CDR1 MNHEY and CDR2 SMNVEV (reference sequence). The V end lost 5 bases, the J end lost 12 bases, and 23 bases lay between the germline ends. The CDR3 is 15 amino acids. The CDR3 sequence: CASSQWDPPTVGQFF. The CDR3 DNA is TGTGCCAGCAGTCAGTGGGACCCACCGACGGTTGGGCAGTTCTTC.

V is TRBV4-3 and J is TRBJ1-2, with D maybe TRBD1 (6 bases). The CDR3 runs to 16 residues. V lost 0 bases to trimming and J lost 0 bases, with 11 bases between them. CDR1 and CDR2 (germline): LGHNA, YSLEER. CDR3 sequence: CASSQDLDSPNYGYTF. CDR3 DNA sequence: TGCGCCAGCAGCCAAGATCTGGACAGCCCTAACTATGGCTACACCTTC.

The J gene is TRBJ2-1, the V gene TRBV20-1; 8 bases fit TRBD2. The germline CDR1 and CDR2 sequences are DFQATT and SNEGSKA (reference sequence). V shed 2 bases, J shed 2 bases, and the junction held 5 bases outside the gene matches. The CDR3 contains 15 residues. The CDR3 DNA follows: TGCAGTGCTAGATCGCAGCGGGGGACCTACAATGAGCAGTTCTTC. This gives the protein CSARSQRGTYNEQFF.

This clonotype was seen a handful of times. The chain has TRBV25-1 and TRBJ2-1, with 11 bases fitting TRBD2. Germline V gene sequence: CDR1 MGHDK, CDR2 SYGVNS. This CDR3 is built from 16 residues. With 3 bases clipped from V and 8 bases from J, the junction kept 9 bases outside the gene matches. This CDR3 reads CASSEASGGPVDEQFF. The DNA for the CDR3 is TGTGCCAGCAGTGAGGCTAGCGGGGGGCCGGTAGATGAGCAGTTCTTC.

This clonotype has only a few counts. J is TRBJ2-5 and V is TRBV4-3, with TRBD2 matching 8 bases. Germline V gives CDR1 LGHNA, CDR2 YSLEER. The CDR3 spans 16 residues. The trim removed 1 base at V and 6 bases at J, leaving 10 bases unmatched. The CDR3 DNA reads TGCGCCAGCAGCCAAGTGAATGCGGGGGGCCTTAAGACCCAGTACTTC. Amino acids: CASSQVNAGGLKTQYF.

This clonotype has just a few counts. CDR3 DNA: TGTGCCACCAGTGATGCGGACAGGTTGGCGGAGACCCAGTACTTC. Translating it yields CATSDADRLAETQYF. The chain carries TRBV24-1 and TRBJ2-5; 7 bases match TRBD1. Trimming at V came to 3 bases and at J to 5 bases, leaving 8 bases not matched to a gene. The germline CDR1 and CDR2 sequences are KGHDR and SFDVKD. The CDR3 sequence is 15 residues long.

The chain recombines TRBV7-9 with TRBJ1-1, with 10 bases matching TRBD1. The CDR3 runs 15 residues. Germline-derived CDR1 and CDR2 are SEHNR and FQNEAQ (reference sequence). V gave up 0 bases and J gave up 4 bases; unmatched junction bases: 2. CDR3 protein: CASSLARTGGTEAFF. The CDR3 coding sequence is TGTGCCAGCAGCTTAGCGCGGACAGGGGGCACTGAAGCTTTCTTT.

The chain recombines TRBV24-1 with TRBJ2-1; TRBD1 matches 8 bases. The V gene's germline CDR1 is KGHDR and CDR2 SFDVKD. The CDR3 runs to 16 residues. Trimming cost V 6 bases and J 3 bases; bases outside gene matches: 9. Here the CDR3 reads CATSNSGTGYYNEQFF. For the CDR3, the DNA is TGTGCCACCAGTAACTCCGGGACAGGATACTACAATGAGCAGTTCTTC.

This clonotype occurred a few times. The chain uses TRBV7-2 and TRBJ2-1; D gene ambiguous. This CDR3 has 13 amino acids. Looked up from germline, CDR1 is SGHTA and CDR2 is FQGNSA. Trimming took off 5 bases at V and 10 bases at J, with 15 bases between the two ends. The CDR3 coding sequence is TGTGCCAGCAGCCCAACCCCCACGAAGGAGCAGTTCTTC. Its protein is CASSPTPTKEQFF.

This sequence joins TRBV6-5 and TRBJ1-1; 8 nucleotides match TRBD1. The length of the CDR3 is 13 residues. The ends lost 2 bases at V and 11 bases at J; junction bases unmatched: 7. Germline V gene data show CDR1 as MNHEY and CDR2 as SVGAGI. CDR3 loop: CASSYGQGRRAFF. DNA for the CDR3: TGTGCCAGCAGTTACGGACAGGGACGTCGGGCTTTCTTT.

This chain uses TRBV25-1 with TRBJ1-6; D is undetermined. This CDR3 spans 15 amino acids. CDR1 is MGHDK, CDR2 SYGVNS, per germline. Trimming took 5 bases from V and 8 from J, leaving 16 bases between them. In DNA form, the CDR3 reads TGTGCCAGCAGTCCGGGAGGCGGGTTTTATTCACCCCTCCACTTT. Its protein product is CASSPGGGFYSPLHF.

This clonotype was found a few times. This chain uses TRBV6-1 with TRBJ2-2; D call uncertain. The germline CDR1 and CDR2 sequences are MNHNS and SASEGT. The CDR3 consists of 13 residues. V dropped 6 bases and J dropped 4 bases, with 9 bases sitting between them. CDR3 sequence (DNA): TGTGCCAGCAGAACCCAGATCACCGGGGAGCTGTTTTTT. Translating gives CASRTQITGELFF.

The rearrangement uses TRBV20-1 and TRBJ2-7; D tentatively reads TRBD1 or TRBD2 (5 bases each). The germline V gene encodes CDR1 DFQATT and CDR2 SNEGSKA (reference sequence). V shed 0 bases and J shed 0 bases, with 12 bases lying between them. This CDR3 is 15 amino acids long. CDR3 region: CSARDGASFSYEQYF. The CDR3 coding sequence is TGCAGTGCTAGAGACGGGGCTAGCTTCTCCTACGAGCAGTACTTC.

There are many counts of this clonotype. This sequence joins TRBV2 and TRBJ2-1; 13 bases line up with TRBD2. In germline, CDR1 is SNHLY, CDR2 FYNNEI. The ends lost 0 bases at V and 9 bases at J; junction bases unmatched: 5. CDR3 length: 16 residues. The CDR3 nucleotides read TGTGCCAGCAGTGAAGCAAGCGGACTAGCGGGAGTTGAGCAGTTCTTC. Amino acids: CASSEASGLAGVEQFF.

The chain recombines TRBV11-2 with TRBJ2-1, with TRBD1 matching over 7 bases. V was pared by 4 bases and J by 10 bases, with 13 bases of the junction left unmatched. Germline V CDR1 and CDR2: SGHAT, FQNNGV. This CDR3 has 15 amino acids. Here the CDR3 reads CASSSDRATEGEQFF. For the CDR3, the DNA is TGTGCCAGCAGCTCAGACAGGGCCACTGAGGGGGAGCAGTTCTTC. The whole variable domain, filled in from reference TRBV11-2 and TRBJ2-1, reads EAGVAQSPRYKIIEKRQSVAFWCNPISGHATLYWYQQILGQGPKLLIQFQNNGVVDDSQLPKDRFSAERLKGVDSTLKIQPAKLEDSAVYLCASSSDRATEGEQFFGPGTRLTVL.

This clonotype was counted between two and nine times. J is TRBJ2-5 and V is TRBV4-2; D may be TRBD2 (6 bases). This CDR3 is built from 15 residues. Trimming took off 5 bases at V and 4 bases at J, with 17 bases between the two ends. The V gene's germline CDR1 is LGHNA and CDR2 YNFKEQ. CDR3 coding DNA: TGTGCCAGCAGCTACCGGGACTCCCCCGGAGAGACCCAGTACTTC. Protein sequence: CASSYRDSPGETQYF.

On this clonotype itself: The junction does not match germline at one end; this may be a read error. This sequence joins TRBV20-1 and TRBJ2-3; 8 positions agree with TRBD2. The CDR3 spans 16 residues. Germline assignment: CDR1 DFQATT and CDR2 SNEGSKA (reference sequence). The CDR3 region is CSSRGQERENSDTQYF. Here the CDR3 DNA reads TGCAGTTCTAGGGGCCAGGAGCGGGAGAATTCAGATACGCAGTATTTT.

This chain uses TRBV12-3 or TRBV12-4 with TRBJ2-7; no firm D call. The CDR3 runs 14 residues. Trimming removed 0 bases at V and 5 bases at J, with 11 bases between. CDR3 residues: CASSLAPQYNEQYF. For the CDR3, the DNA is TGTGCCAGCAGTTTAGCGCCGCAGTACAACGAGCAGTACTTC.

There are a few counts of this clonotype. Written as DNA, the CDR3 is TGTGCCAGCAGCCCTCCTTTTAGACTAGCGACCCAAGAGACCCAGTACTTC. Amino acids: CASSPPFRLATQETQYF. The chain combines TRBV7-9 with TRBJ2-5; 8 nucleotides line up with TRBD2. Germline CDR1 is SEHNR and CDR2 is FQNEAQ (reference sequence). The CDR3 is made up of 17 amino acids. The junction had 12 bases not matched to a gene; V was cut back by 5 bases and J by 1 base. The whole variable domain, remainder taken from reference TRBV7-9 and TRBJ2-5, is DTGVSQNPRHKITKRGQNVTFRCDPISEHNRLYWYRQTLGQGPEFLTYFQNEAQLEKSRLLSDRFSAERPKGSFSTLEIQRTEQGDSAMYLCASSPPFRLATQETQYFGPGTRLLVL.

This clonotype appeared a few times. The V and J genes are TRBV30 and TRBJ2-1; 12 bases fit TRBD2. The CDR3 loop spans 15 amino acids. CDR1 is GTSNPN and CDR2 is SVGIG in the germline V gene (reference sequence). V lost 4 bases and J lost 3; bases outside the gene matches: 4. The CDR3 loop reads CAWTRTSGNYNEQFF. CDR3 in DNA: TGTGCCTGGACTAGGACTAGCGGGAACTACAATGAGCAGTTCTTC.

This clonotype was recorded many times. The DNA of the CDR3 is TGCGCCAGCAGCTTGAGTCCCAGGGTCAATGAGCAGTTCTTC. Translated: CASSLSPRVNEQFF. The V call is TRBV5-1, the J call TRBJ2-1; weak D call: TRBD1 (5 bases). The CDR3 consists of 14 residues. CDR1 is SGHRS and CDR2 is YFSETQ in the germline V gene. Deletions cut 1 base from V and 6 bases from J, with 11 bases between.

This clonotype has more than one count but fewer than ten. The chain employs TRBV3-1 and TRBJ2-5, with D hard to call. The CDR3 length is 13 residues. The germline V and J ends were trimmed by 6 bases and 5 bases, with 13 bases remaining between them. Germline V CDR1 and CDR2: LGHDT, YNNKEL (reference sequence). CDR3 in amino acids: CASRRQGLETQYF. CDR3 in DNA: TGTGCCAGCAGGAGGCAAGGTCTGGAGACCCAGTACTTC.

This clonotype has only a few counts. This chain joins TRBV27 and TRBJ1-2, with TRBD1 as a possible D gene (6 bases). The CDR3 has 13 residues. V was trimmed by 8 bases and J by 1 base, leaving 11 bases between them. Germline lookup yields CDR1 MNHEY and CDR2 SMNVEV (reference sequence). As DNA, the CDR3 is TGTGCCAGCGGATTCAGGGGTAACTATGGCTACACCTTC. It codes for CASGFRGNYGYTF.

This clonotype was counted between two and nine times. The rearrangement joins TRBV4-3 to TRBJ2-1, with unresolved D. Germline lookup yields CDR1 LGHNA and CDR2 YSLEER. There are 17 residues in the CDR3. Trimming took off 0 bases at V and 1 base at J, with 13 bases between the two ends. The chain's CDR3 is CASSQDSIGYSYNEQFF. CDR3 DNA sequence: TGCGCCAGCAGCCAAGATAGTATAGGCTATTCCTACAATGAGCAGTTCTTC.

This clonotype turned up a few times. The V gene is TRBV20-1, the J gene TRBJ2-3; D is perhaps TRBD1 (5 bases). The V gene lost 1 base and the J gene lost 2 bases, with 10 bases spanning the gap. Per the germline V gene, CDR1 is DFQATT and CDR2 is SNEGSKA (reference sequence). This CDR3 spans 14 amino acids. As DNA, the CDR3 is TGCAGTGCTAGAGGCAGGGCTAACACAGATACGCAGTATTTT. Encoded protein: CSARGRANTDTQYF.

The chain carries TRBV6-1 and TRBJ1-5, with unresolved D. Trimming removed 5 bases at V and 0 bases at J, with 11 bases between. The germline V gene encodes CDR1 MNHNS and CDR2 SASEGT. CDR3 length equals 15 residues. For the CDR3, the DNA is TGTGCCAGCAGTCCCTCCGGAATTAGCAATCAGCCCCAGCATTTT. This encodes CASSPSGISNQPQHF.

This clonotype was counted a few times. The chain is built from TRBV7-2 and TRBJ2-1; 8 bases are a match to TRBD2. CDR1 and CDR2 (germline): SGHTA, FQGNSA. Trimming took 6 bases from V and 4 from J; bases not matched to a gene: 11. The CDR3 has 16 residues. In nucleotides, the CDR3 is TGTGCCAGCAGAACTGCGAGCGGGAGTATTTACAATGAGCAGTTCTTC. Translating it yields CASRTASGSIYNEQFF.

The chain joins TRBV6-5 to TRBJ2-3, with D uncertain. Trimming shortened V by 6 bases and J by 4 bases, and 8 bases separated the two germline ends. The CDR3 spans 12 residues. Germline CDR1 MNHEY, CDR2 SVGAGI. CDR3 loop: CASSPQPDTQYF. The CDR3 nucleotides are TGTGCCAGCAGCCCCCAGCCAGATACGCAGTATTTT.